These T cell receptor beta chains were read from a single sample in a study of blood T cells in healthy people across ages. TCRdb re-analysed the 5' RACE reads in MiXCR, keeping a single row per CDR3 protein. This table holds about 830,000 distinct CDR3 sequences, 62% found once. Sequenced sample: blood. The receptor set was obtained from a man under 40 in good health. Both conserved end residues are part of each CDR3. D genes are given only for firm matches. For some rows the clone size is stated as once, few or many, or as a class when expanded; others skip it.

j_call: TRBJ2-1; v_call: TRBV7-2; d_call: -; clone_size: -; cdr3_aa: CASSLADTNNEQFF
j_call: TRBJ2-4; v_call: TRBV7-2; d_call: TRBD2; clone_size: once; cdr3_aa: CASSPGGSGGPHEQYF
j_call: -; v_call: TRBV29-1; d_call: -; clone_size: -; cdr3_aa: CGVVGHLGGETQYF
j_call: TRBJ2-7; v_call: TRBV28; d_call: TRBD1; clone_size: -; cdr3_aa: CATALDRGRVYEQYF
j_call: TRBJ2-7; v_call: TRBV7-9; d_call: -; clone_size: few; cdr3_aa: CASSPRPYEQYF
j_call: TRBJ1-5; v_call: TRBV28; d_call: TRBD1; clone_size: few; cdr3_aa: CASRTGSQPQHF
j_call: TRBJ2-1; v_call: TRBV29-1; d_call: -; clone_size: -; cdr3_aa: CSAQPGLRSEQFF
j_call: -; v_call: TRBV5-1; d_call: -; clone_size: -; cdr3_aa: CASSSPGQGVGGHSPYEQYF
j_call: TRBJ2-3; v_call: TRBV2; d_call: -; clone_size: -; cdr3_aa: CACPSGPTTDTQYF
j_call: TRBJ1-6; v_call: TRBV6-2/TRBV6-3; d_call: -; clone_size: few; cdr3_aa: CASRDPSKSPLHF
j_call: TRBJ1-5; v_call: TRBV12-3/TRBV12-4; d_call: TRBD1; clone_size: many; cdr3_aa: CASSSTGGNQPQHF
j_call: TRBJ2-7; v_call: TRBV20-1; d_call: -; clone_size: -; cdr3_aa: CSARAFSTYEQYF
j_call: TRBJ2-1; v_call: TRBV7-9; d_call: -; clone_size: -; cdr3_aa: CATNREGNAYNEQFF
j_call: TRBJ2-1; v_call: TRBV6-6; d_call: -; clone_size: few; cdr3_aa: CASQISGLEFF
j_call: -; v_call: TRBV30; d_call: TRBD1; clone_size: -; cdr3_aa: CAWGQGEETQYF
j_call: TRBJ2-7; v_call: TRBV2; d_call: -; clone_size: -; cdr3_aa: CASSELGVRNYEQYF
j_call: TRBJ2-7; v_call: TRBV6-2/TRBV6-3; d_call: TRBD1; clone_size: -; cdr3_aa: CASSSRGQATGYEQYF
j_call: TRBJ2-3; v_call: TRBV6-6; d_call: -; clone_size: once; cdr3_aa: CASSYSSPGTDTQYF
j_call: TRBJ2-7; v_call: TRBV5-1; d_call: -; clone_size: many; cdr3_aa: CASSLPSSYEQYF
j_call: TRBJ2-1; v_call: TRBV25-1; d_call: -; clone_size: few; cdr3_aa: CASSAVTMAEQFF
j_call: TRBJ2-3; v_call: TRBV6-6; d_call: TRBD2; clone_size: -; cdr3_aa: CASREDERDRIADTQYF
j_call: TRBJ2-1; v_call: TRBV7-7; d_call: -; clone_size: -; cdr3_aa: CASSLGYQGDEQFF
j_call: TRBJ2-2; v_call: TRBV25-1; d_call: TRBD2; clone_size: -; cdr3_aa: CASSGGAPGELFF
j_call: TRBJ2-1; v_call: TRBV6-2/TRBV6-3; d_call: TRBD2; clone_size: -; cdr3_aa: CASTDWGGFSYNEQFF
j_call: TRBJ2-1; v_call: TRBV7-2; d_call: -; clone_size: -; cdr3_aa: CASSLQGNRPEQFF
j_call: TRBJ2-3; v_call: TRBV12-3/TRBV12-4; d_call: -; clone_size: -; cdr3_aa: CASSPAARGVGTQYF
j_call: TRBJ2-2; v_call: TRBV24-1; d_call: TRBD1; clone_size: few; cdr3_aa: CATRQTGGNTGELFF
j_call: TRBJ2-7; v_call: TRBV14; d_call: -; clone_size: -; cdr3_aa: CASSQVSTGNEQYF
j_call: TRBJ2-3; v_call: TRBV28; d_call: TRBD1; clone_size: -; cdr3_aa: CASRAGRQGIPDTQYF
j_call: TRBJ2-1; v_call: TRBV4-3; d_call: TRBD2; clone_size: -; cdr3_aa: CASSQVMIAGPYNEQFF
j_call: TRBJ1-2; v_call: TRBV30; d_call: TRBD1; clone_size: -; cdr3_aa: CAWRGDSYGYTF
j_call: TRBJ1-2; v_call: TRBV11-2; d_call: TRBD1; clone_size: -; cdr3_aa: CASSLVLSDGRGWVGTFYGYTF
j_call: TRBJ2-5; v_call: TRBV12-3/TRBV12-4; d_call: -; clone_size: few; cdr3_aa: CASSLFNEQYF
j_call: TRBJ2-1; v_call: TRBV10-3; d_call: TRBD1; clone_size: -; cdr3_aa: CAISVQGADFGNEQFF
j_call: TRBJ2-1; v_call: TRBV3-1; d_call: -; clone_size: once; cdr3_aa: CASTRSRDGVNNEQFF
j_call: TRBJ2-7; v_call: TRBV4-2; d_call: -; clone_size: few; cdr3_aa: CASSQDRSITGEQYF
j_call: TRBJ1-2; v_call: TRBV19; d_call: -; clone_size: few; cdr3_aa: CASSLRQSYGYTF
j_call: TRBJ2-5; v_call: TRBV7-2; d_call: TRBD2; clone_size: -; cdr3_aa: CASSPGASGVYFQETQYF